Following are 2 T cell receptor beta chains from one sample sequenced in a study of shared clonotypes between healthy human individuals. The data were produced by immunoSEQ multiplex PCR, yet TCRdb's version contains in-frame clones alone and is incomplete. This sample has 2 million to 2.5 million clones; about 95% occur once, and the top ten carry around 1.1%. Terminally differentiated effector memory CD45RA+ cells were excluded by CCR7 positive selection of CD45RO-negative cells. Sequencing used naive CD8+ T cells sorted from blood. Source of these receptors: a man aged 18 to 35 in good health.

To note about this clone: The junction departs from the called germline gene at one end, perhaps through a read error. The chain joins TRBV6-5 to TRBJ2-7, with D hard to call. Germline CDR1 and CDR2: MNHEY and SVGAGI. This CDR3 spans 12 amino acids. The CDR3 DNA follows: TGTGCCAGCAGTTACTTTTTGCCAGTAGAGAACTTC. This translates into CASSYFLPVENF.

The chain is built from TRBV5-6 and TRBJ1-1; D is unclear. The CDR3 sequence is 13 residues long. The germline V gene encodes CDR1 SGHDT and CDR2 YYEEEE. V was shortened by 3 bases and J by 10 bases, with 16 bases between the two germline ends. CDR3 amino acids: CASSWRLGAGAFF. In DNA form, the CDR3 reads TGTGCCAGCAGCTGGAGACTCGGCGCGGGAGCTTTCTTT.